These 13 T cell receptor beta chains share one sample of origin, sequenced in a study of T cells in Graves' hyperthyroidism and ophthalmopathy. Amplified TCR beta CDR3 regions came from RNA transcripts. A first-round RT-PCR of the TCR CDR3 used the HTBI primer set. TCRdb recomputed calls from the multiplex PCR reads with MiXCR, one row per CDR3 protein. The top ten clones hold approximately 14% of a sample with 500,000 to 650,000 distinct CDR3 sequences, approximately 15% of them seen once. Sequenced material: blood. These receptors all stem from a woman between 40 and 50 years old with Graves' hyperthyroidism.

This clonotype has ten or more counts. The CDR3 loop reads CASSYRDNPETQYF. CDR3 bases: TGTGCCAGCAGCTACCGGGACAACCCAGAGACCCAGTACTTC. V and J are TRBV11-2 and TRBJ2-5, with a weak D call TRBD1 (6 bases). This CDR3 contains 14 residues. The V gene's germline CDR1 is SGHAT and CDR2 FQNNGV. V shed 4 bases and J shed 4 bases, with 13 bases lying between them.

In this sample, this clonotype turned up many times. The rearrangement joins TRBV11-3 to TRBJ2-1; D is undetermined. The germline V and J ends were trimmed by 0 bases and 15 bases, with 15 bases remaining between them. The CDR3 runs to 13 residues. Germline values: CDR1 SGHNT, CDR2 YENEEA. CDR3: CASSLDGTISLFF. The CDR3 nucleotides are TGTGCCAGCAGCTTAGATGGCACGATCAGTCTGTTCTTC.

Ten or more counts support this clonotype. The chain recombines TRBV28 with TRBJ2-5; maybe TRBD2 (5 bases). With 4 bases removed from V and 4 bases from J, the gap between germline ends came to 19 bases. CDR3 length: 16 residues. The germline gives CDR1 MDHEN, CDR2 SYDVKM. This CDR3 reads CASSYDKGSVLETQYF. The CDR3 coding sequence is TGTGCCAGCAGTTACGACAAGGGTAGCGTCCTAGAGACCCAGTACTTC.

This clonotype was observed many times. This CDR3 reads CASNPGQGNNSPLHF. CDR3 DNA sequence: TGTGCCAGCAACCCGGGACAGGGGAACAATTCACCCCTCCACTTT. The chain is built from TRBV28 and TRBJ1-6; 10 positions match TRBD1. This CDR3 has 15 amino acids. J was trimmed by 7 bases and V by 7 bases; bases with no gene match: 7. CDR1 MDHEN and CDR2 SYDVKM come from the germline V gene.

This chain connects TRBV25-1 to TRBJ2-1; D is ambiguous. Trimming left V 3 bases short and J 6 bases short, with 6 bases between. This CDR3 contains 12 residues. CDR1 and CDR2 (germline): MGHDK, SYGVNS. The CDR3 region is CASSEQSNEQFF. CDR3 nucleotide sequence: TGTGCCAGCAGTGAGCAGAGCAATGAGCAGTTCTTC.

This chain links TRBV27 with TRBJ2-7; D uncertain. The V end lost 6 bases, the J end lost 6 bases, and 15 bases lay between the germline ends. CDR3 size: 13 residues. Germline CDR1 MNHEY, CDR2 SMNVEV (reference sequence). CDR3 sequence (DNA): TGTGCCAGCAGCCCAACACTGGGTGCCGAGCAGTACTTC. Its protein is CASSPTLGAEQYF.

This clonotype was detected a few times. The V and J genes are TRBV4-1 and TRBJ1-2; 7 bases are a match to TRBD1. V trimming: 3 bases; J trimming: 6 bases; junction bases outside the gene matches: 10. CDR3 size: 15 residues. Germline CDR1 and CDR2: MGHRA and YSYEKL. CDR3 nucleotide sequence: TGCGCCAGCAGCCAGCAACAGACAGGGTCGGATGGCTACACCTTC. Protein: CASSQQQTGSDGYTF.

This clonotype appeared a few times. The CDR3 region has the DNA TGTGCCTCCGAGTATGGCGCCGACACTGAAGCTTTCTTT. This encodes CASEYGADTEAFF. This sequence joins TRBV10-3 and TRBJ1-1, with D unclear. The germline V and J ends were trimmed by 11 bases and 3 bases, with 16 bases remaining between them. CDR1 is ENHRY and CDR2 is SYGVKD in the germline V gene. The CDR3 length is 13 residues.

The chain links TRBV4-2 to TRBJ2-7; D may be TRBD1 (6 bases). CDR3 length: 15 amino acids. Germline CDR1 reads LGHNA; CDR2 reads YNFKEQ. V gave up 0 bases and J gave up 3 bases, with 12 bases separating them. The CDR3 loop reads CASSQDRQVYYEQYF. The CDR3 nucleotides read TGTGCCAGCAGCCAAGATCGACAGGTGTACTACGAGCAGTACTTC.

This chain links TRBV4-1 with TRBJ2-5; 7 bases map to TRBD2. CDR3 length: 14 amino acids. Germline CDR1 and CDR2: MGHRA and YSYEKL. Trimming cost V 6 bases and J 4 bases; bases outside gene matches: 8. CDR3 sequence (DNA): TGCGCCAGCAGTCCCCACGGGGAGGGAGAGACCCAGTACTTC. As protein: CASSPHGEGETQYF.

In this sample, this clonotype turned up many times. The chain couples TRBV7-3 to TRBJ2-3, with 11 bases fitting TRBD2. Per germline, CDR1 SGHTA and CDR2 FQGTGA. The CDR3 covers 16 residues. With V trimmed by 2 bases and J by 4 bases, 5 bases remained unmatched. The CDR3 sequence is CASSLGLAGGADTQYF. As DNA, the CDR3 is TGTGCCAGCAGCTTAGGTCTAGCGGGAGGTGCAGATACGCAGTATTTT.

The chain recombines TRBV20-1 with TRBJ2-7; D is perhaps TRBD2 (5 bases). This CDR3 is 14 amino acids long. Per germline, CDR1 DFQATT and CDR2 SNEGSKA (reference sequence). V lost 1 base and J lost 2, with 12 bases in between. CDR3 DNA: TGCAGTGCTAGAGCGTTAGCGTGGGCCTACGAGCAGTACTTC. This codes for CSARALAWAYEQYF.

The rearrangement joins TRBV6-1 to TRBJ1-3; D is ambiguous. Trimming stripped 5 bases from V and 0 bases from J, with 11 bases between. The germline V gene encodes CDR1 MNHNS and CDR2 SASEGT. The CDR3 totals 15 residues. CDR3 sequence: CASSSLGISGNTIYF. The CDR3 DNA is TGTGCCAGCAGTTCCCTGGGGATCTCTGGAAACACCATATATTTT.